The 9 T cell receptor beta chains presented below share a single source sample, sequenced in a study of identical twins. TCRdb used MiXCR to reprocess the 5' RACE reads, holding one entry per CDR3 protein. Counted here are 520,000 or so distinct CDR3 sequences, less than 25% occurring once; the ten biggest clones make up roughly 0.9%. These data were also reused for a study on T cells expressing NK-cell markers.

The source material was CD4+ T cells sorted from blood. Receptors were obtained from a woman younger than 30 in good health.

The chain joins TRBV15 to TRBJ1-1; no clear D gene. V shed 0 bases and J shed 2 bases, with 4 bases lying between them. The CDR3 covers 13 residues. Germline loops: CDR1 LNHNV, CDR2 YYDKDF (reference sequence). CDR3: CATSRDPNTEAFF. CDR3 nucleotides: TGTGCCACCAGCAGAGACCCAAACACTGAAGCTTTCTTT.

The rearrangement joins TRBV5-1 to TRBJ2-5; D might be TRBD1 (5 bases). Germline V lookup: CDR1 SGHRS, CDR2 YFSETQ. This CDR3 comprises 14 residues. Trimming shortened V by 4 bases and J by 2 bases, and 12 bases separated the two germline ends. CDR3 residues: CASSGPDIQETQYF. The CDR3 DNA follows: TGCGCCAGCAGCGGACCGGACATACAAGAGACCCAGTACTTC.

A single count supports this clonotype. Because the CDR3's place on the DNA is in doubt, the DNA is left out and the CDR3 is given as listed by TCRdb. CDR3 loop: CASSTHRVGSGNTEAFF. The chain uses TRBV7-6 and TRBJ1-1; the D call in the table, TRBD1, was not verified against the DNA. Germline values: CDR1 SGHVS, CDR2 FNYEAQ. The CDR3 spans 17 amino acids, including both terminal residues.

This clonotype turned up a few times. The CDR3 spells CASSTGTSGTDTQYF. The CDR3 bases are TGTGCCAGCAGTACCGGGACTAGCGGCACAGATACGCAGTATTTT. The J gene is TRBJ2-3, the V gene TRBV7-2; 10 bases line up with TRBD2. The CDR3 extends over 15 amino acids. Germline V gene data show CDR1 as SGHTA and CDR2 as FQGNSA. V dropped 6 bases and J dropped 1; count of bases not matched to a gene: 4. Filled out from reference TRBV7-2 and TRBJ2-3, the complete variable domain reads GAGVSQSPSNKVTEKGKDVELRCDPISGHTALYWYRQSLGQGLEFLIYFQGNSAPDKSGLPSDRFSAERTGGSVSTLTIQRTQQEDSAVYLCASSTGTSGTDTQYFGPGTRLTVL.

This chain uses TRBV10-2 with TRBJ2-1, with D maybe TRBD2 (6 bases). The V end was cut by 5 bases, the J end by 2 bases, with 13 bases between. The germline V gene has CDR1 WSHSY and CDR2 SAAADI. This CDR3 has 15 residues. This CDR3 reads CASSPLAATYNEQFF. The CDR3 nucleotides read TGCGCCAGCAGTCCCTTAGCGGCGACCTACAATGAGCAGTTCTTC.

This clonotype has just a few counts. Here the CDR3 DNA reads TGTGCCACCAGCAGAGCTGGCGGGAGACTGCAAGAGACCCAGTACTTC. Residues: CATSRAGGRLQETQYF. V and J are TRBV15 and TRBJ2-5, with TRBD2 identical over 7 bases. V was pared by 1 base and J by 2 bases, with 7 bases of the junction left unmatched. The CDR3 is made up of 16 amino acids. CDR1 LNHNV and CDR2 YYDKDF come from the germline V gene (reference sequence).

J is TRBJ2-7 and V is TRBV20-1; 8 nucleotides line up with TRBD1. CDR1 and CDR2 (germline): DFQATT, SNEGSKA (reference sequence). Trimming took 4 bases from V and 3 from J; bases not matched to a gene: 14. The CDR3 runs 16 residues. CDR3 coding DNA: TGCAGTGCTAAATCCCCCACACGGACAGGGAACTACGAGCAGTACTTC. It is translated as CSAKSPTRTGNYEQYF.

The chain employs TRBV20-1 and TRBJ2-1; 7 bases match TRBD2. Looked up from germline, CDR1 is DFQATT and CDR2 is SNEGSKA (reference sequence). This CDR3 contains 14 residues. V was pared by 5 bases and J by 8 bases, with 12 bases of the junction left unmatched. Written as DNA, the CDR3 is TGCAGTGCTCCCCCAGCGGGACTCGTACATGAGCAGTTCTTC. Residues: CSAPPAGLVHEQFF.

This clonotype appeared a few times. J is TRBJ2-5 and V is TRBV10-3, with 13 bases lining up with TRBD2. The CDR3 consists of 15 residues. V dropped 3 bases and J dropped 7; count of bases not matched to a gene: 5. The germline CDR1 and CDR2 sequences are ENHRY and SYGVKD. CDR3 amino acids: CAISEELAGGGTQYF. CDR3 bases: TGTGCCATCAGTGAAGAACTAGCGGGGGGGGGGACCCAGTACTTC.